The rows below give T cell receptor beta chains drawn from one sample of a study of blood T cells in healthy people across ages. MiXCR, applied by TCRdb to the 5' RACE reads, yields one record per CDR3 protein. The table records 780,000 or so distinct CDR3 sequences, roughly 50% of them present only once. Sequencing input: blood. Receptors originate from an elderly man in good health. The conserved cysteine and the conserved F or W are not part of the CDR3 here. The order of the fields is V gene, J gene, CDR3 protein.

TRBV6-5,TRBJ2-7,ASSYSRGGSRGHSYEQY
TRBV9,TRBJ1-1,ASRGGTGSTEAF
TRBV7-8,TRBJ2-3,ASSIGLAPEGDTQY
TRBV6-5,TRBJ2-3,ASSLDRALGADTQY
TRBV29-1,TRBJ2-4,SVEATSGRLGEQY
TRBV21-1,TRBJ2-3,ASPAGPQGDTQY
TRBV11-2,TRBJ2-7,ASSGPGQY
TRBV20-1,TRBJ2-7,SARPSQFSYEQY
TRBV20-1,TRBJ2-7,SAVSGRGIYEQY
TRBV20-1,TRBJ2-3,SARPLQGFSTDTQY
TRBV29-1,TRBJ2-1,SGRTSGGAVEQF
TRBV28,TRBJ2-1,ASKAGTSGYNEQF
TRBV19,TRBJ2-7,ASSQDRGHYEQY
TRBV5-1,TRBJ2-7,ASSSGGRYEQY
TRBV6-6,TRBJ2-1,ASSFSGCEQF
TRBV11-3,TRBJ2-1,ASSKQGSSYNEQF
TRBV6-5,.,ASSYGLADYNEQY
TRBV28,TRBJ2-7,ASSPRGLSSYEQY
TRBV7-9,TRBJ2-1,ASSLAVNNEQF
TRBV15,TRBJ2-7,ATSRARSSYEQY
TRBV24-1,TRBJ2-3,ATSDSRRYGHRYAY
TRBV11-2,TRBJ2-5,ASSLQRQETQY
TRBV5-1,TRBJ2-7,ASSQTSGSFSYEQY
TRBV7-2,TRBJ2-7,ASSYIGDDYEQY
TRBV5-1,TRBJ2-3,ASSWPGLAGMDTQY
TRBV29-1,TRBJ2-5,SVAQKETQY
TRBV7-6,TRBJ2-3,ASSILAGVGTDTQY
TRBV6-5,TRBJ2-1,ASSYAPRLSNEQF
TRBV10-1,.,ASSEWTSGSYEQY
TRBV12-3/TRBV12-4,.,ASSFAAGVSYNEQY
TRBV7-9,TRBJ1-1,ASSSGGANTEAF
TRBV7-8,TRBJ2-7,ASSPVGGGYEQY
TRBV10-3,TRBJ2-3,AISIGTSGRASTDTQY
TRBV5-1,TRBJ1-4,ASSPARIGDEKLF
TRBV27,TRBJ2-7,ASSLNFNYEQY
TRBV20-1,.,SARDPQIVVDRGRGETQY
TRBV10-2,TRBJ2-7,ASSETLAGSPEQY
TRBV15,TRBJ2-5,ATGRGGPETQY
TRBV7-9,.,ACSSTRVRGSHEQY
TRBV20-1,TRBJ1-2,SARGTVNYGYT
TRBV20-1,TRBJ2-1,SASQPGRPQF
TRBV25-1,TRBJ1-5,ASRQTGVGQPQH
TRBV2,TRBJ1-2,ASSGGANYGYT
TRBV27,TRBJ1-2,ASSAEIVGVDGYT
TRBV9,TRBJ2-1,ASSVEGSQNEQF
TRBV29-1,TRBJ1-3,SVEETPGTIY
TRBV7-9,TRBJ1-4,ASSTRDWLPGAYNEKLF
TRBV6-6,TRBJ1-6,ASSGGQGDSPLH
TRBV20-1,TRBJ2-7,SARGGGLVYEQY
TRBV11-2,TRBJ2-7,ASSSLLGLLEQY
TRBV6-6,TRBJ2-7,ASSYSMVSDEQY
TRBV20-1,TRBJ2-7,SAMASGKPFEQY
TRBV7-2,.,ASSLRSGSETQY
TRBV11-2,TRBJ2-7,TSSLGPYEQY